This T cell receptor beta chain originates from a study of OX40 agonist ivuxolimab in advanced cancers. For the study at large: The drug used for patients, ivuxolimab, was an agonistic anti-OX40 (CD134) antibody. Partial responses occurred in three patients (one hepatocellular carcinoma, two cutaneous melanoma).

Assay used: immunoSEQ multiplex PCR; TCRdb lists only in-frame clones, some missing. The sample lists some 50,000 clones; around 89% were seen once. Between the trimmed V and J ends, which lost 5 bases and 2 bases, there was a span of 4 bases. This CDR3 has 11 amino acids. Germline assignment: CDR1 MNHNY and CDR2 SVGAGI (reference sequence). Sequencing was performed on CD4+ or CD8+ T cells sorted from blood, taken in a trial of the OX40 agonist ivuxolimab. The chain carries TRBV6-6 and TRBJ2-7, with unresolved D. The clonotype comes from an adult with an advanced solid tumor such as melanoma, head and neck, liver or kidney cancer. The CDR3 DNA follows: TGTGCCAGCAGTGGGGCCTACGAGCAGTACTTC. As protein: CASSGAYEQYF.